The 14 T cell receptor beta chains presented below share a single source sample, sequenced in a study of cytomegalovirus exposure and HLA in healthy donors. The PCR contained 60 Vbeta and 13 Jbeta primers. Measured with immunoSEQ multiplex PCR; TCRdb has only the in-frame clones, and not every one. Among around 120,000 clones listed, around 72% were seen once. Sequenced sample: PBMCs. The receptors originated from a woman aged 45-60 years in good health and CMV-seropositive.

The chain has TRBV6-5 and TRBJ1-1; TRBD1 is a possible D gene (5 bases). Deletions cut 6 bases from V and 4 bases from J, with 15 bases between. The germline gives CDR1 MNHEY, CDR2 SVGAGI. The CDR3 covers 14 residues. The CDR3 sequence: CASSPTDLTTEAFF. CDR3 nucleotide sequence: TGTGCCAGCAGCCCGACAGATTTGACCACTGAAGCTTTCTTT.

The rearrangement uses TRBV10-3 and TRBJ2-7, with D possibly matching TRBD1 (6 bases). CDR1 and CDR2 from the germline V gene are ENHRY and SYGVKD. The CDR3 totals 15 residues. V was pared by 5 bases and J by 3 bases, with 17 bases between. For the CDR3, the DNA is TGTGCCATCAGTCCCTTGGGAACAGGGAGCTACGAGCAGTACTTC. It yields the protein CAISPLGTGSYEQYF.

The chain carries TRBV29-1 and TRBJ1-2; 11 bases fit TRBD1. CDR1 is SQVTM, CDR2 ANQGSEA, per germline. Trimming cost V 0 bases and J 4 bases; bases outside gene matches: 10. The CDR3 is made up of 17 amino acids. This CDR3 is CSVEDRGTGGAVYGYTF. CDR3 bases: TGCAGCGTTGAAGATCGTGGGACAGGGGGAGCAGTCTATGGCTACACCTTC.

This clone was seen once. J is TRBJ1-1 and V is TRBV29-1; D remains ambiguous. V shed 1 base and J shed 5 bases, with 8 bases lying between them. The CDR3 covers 12 residues. Germline V gene sequence: CDR1 SQVTM, CDR2 ANQGSEA. The CDR3 protein is CSVEGEGTEAFF. CDR3 bases: TGCAGCGTTGAAGGCGAGGGAACTGAAGCTTTCTTT.

The chain is built from TRBV4-3 and TRBJ2-3; 8 bases agree with TRBD1. The J segment lost 1 base and the V segment lost 3 bases, leaving 6 bases of the junction unmatched. The CDR3 is 16 residues long. Germline loops: CDR1 LGHNA, CDR2 YSLEER. CDR3 amino acids: CASSQGQGAGTDTQYF. CDR3 coding DNA: TGCGCCAGCAGCCAGGGTCAGGGGGCCGGCACAGATACGCAGTATTTT.

The V gene is TRBV7-6, the J gene TRBJ2-2, with TRBD1 as a possible D gene (5 bases). V gave up 3 bases and J gave up 5 bases, with 10 bases separating them. The CDR3 length is 14 residues. Germline V gene data show CDR1 as SGHVS and CDR2 as FNYEAQ. The CDR3 reads CASSLVGATGELFF. The CDR3 coding sequence is TGTGCCAGCAGCTTGGTTGGGGCGACCGGGGAGCTGTTTTTT.

V gene TRBV15 combines with J gene TRBJ2-7; D is perhaps TRBD1 (6 bases). CDR3 size: 13 residues. Looked up from germline, CDR1 is LNHNV and CDR2 is YYDKDF (reference sequence). V shed 8 bases and J shed 3 bases, with 14 bases lying between them. The CDR3 DNA follows: TGTGCCACCCGGATACCAGGGGACTACGAGCAGTACTTC. It encodes CATRIPGDYEQYF.

The V and J genes are TRBV27 and TRBJ2-1, with 9 nucleotides matching TRBD2. Germline trimming cut 3 bases from V and 3 bases from J; bases unmatched to any gene: 6. This CDR3 region has 16 residues. CDR1 is MNHEY, CDR2 SMNVEV, per germline (reference sequence). The CDR3 sequence: CASSLISGRGYNEQFF. As DNA, the CDR3 is TGTGCCAGCAGTTTGATTAGCGGGAGAGGCTACAATGAGCAGTTCTTC.

This rearrangement joins TRBV29-1 to TRBJ2-7; D unclear. With 5 bases removed from V and 8 bases from J, the gap between germline ends came to 13 bases. Germline CDR1 SQVTM, CDR2 ANQGSEA. The CDR3 has 11 residues. CDR3 protein: CSVYINYKQYF. CDR3 coding DNA: TGCAGCGTTTATATTAACTATAAGCAGTACTTC.

The chain is built from TRBV5-5 and TRBJ1-6; TRBD1 might be the D (5 bases). CDR3 length: 16 amino acids. V lost 4 bases and J lost 5, with 16 bases in between. CDR1 SGHKS and CDR2 YYEKEE come from the germline V gene (reference sequence). For the CDR3, the DNA is TGTGCCAGCAGCCTCCGAGCAGGGCTAGATAATTCACCCCTCCACTTT. Translated, it gives CASSLRAGLDNSPLHF.

CDR3 DNA: TGTGCCAGCAGTTACCCACAGGGGAATGGCTACACCTTC. Its translation: CASSYPQGNGYTF. The genes are TRBV6-5 and TRBJ1-2, with 7 bases fitting TRBD1. The V gene end was trimmed by 2 bases and the J gene end by 6 bases; junction bases not matched to a gene: 3. CDR3 length: 13 amino acids. Germline CDR1 reads MNHEY; CDR2 reads SVGAGI.

V and J are TRBV7-9 and TRBJ2-1, with a tentative D call TRBD2 (5 bases). In germline, CDR1 is SEHNR, CDR2 FQNEAQ (reference sequence). The CDR3 loop spans 15 amino acids. Trimming removed 0 bases from V and 4 bases from J, with 10 bases in between. The CDR3 protein is CASSLAVGVYNEQFF. CDR3 nucleotide sequence: TGTGCCAGCAGCTTAGCAGTCGGGGTTTACAATGAGCAGTTCTTC. Variable domain in full (rest from reference TRBV7-9 and TRBJ2-1): DTGVSQNPRHKITKRGQNVTFRCDPISEHNRLYWYRQTLGQGPEFLTYFQNEAQLEKSRLLSDRFSAERPKGSFSTLEIQRTEQGDSAMYLCASSLAVGVYNEQFFGPGTRLTVL.

The J gene is TRBJ2-2, the V gene TRBV2, with TRBD2 identical over 13 bases. CDR3 size: 17 residues. Germline V gives CDR1 SNHLY, CDR2 FYNNEI. Trimming took 9 bases from V and 3 from J; bases not matched to a gene: 10. This chain's CDR3 is CASLGLAGPGDTGELFF. The CDR3 region has the DNA TGTGCCAGTCTGGGACTAGCGGGGCCCGGGGACACCGGGGAGCTGTTTTTT.

V usage is TRBV7-3 and J usage is TRBJ2-3, with TRBD2 matching over 7 bases. CDR1 is SGHTA, CDR2 FQGTGA, per germline. Germline trimming cut 0 bases from V and 0 bases from J; bases unmatched to any gene: 6. The CDR3 runs to 17 residues. CDR3: CASSLTASGLSTDTQYF. The DNA of the CDR3 is TGTGCCAGCAGCTTAACGGCTAGCGGACTTAGCACAGATACGCAGTATTTT.